This T cell receptor (beta chain) was identified in a study of shared clonotypes between healthy human individuals. Assay used: immunoSEQ multiplex PCR; TCRdb lists only in-frame clones, some missing. The sample yields 550,000 to 650,000 clones, roughly 96% seen once. Positive CCR7 selection of CD45RO-negative cells yielded the naive CD8 cells, and terminally differentiated effector memory CD45RA+ cells were excluded. Germline-derived CDR1 and CDR2 are SGHAT and FQNNGV. CDR3 size: 16 residues. Trimming took 1 base from V and 0 from J; bases not matched to a gene: 4. The V call is TRBV11-2, the J call TRBJ2-5; 8 nucleotides line up with TRBD2. This clonotype was obtained from a woman aged 25 to 45 in good health. What was sequenced was naive CD8+ T cells sorted from blood. The CDR3 reads CASSLGVAGYQETQYF. The CDR3 DNA follows: TGTGCCAGCAGCTTAGGGGTAGCGGGATACCAAGAGACCCAGTACTTC.